This record covers a single TCR beta chain. The antigen remains unidentified. V gave up 0 bases and J gave up 0 bases; unmatched junction bases: 3. The CDR3 loop spans 16 amino acids. Germline CDR1 reads KGHSH; CDR2 reads LQKENI. Healthy bone marrow donors made up the donors. These data come from a study of cytomegalovirus exposure and HLA in healthy donors. Study-wide findings and caveats: Presence/absence analyses rested on an assumption that sequencing depth was roughly uniform across donors. Later work found most CMV-associated TCR beta chains apparently HLA-restricted.

Amplification used 60 Vbeta primers and 13 Jbeta primers. TCRdb's table, derived via immunoSEQ multiplex PCR, lists solely in-frame clones and lacks some. The profile shows around 130,000 clones, about 79% of them singletons. The receptor was isolated from a man aged 50-60 years in good health and CMV-seronegative. Sequenced: PBMCs. The V call is TRBV18, the J call TRBJ1-1, with 8 bases aligning to TRBD1. The CDR3 sequence: CASSPPTGALNTEAFF. The DNA for the CDR3 is TGTGCCAGCTCACCACCGACAGGGGCCCTGAACACTGAAGCTTTCTTT.